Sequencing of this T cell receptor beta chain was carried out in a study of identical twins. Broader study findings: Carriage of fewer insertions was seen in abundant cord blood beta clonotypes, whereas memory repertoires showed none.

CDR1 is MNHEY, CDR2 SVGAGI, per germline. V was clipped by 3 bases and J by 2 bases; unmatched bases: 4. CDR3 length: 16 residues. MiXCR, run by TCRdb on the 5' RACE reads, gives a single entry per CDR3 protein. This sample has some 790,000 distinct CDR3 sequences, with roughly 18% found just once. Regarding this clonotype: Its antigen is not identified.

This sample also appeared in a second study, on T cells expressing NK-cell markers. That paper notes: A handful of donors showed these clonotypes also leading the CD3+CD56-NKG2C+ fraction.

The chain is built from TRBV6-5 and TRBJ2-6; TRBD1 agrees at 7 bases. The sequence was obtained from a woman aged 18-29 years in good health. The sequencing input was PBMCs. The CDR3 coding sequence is TGTGCCAGCAGTTATAGACAGGGAACTGGGGCCAACGTCCTGACTTTC. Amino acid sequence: CASSYRQGTGANVLTF.